This T cell receptor (beta chain) appears in the sequencing data of a study of T cells after yellow fever vaccination. In TCRdb, the 5' RACE reads were re-called with MiXCR into one record per CDR3 protein. The sample records around 310,000 distinct CDR3 sequences, 8.5% to 10% being singletons. This CDR3 region has 14 residues. With 8 bases removed from V and 0 bases from J, the gap between germline ends came to 13 bases. Germline lookup yields CDR1 SGHTA and CDR2 FQGNSA. This clonotype was detected a few times. This sequence joins TRBV7-2 and TRBJ1-1; maybe TRBD1 (6 bases). The source of this sequence is a man in his late teens or twenties who received the YFV17D yellow fever vaccine. Material: PBMCs, obtained on the day of the first yellow fever vaccination. The CDR3 sequence: CASSRGVVNTEAFF. The CDR3 nucleotides are TGTGCCAGCTCGAGGGGGGTAGTGAACACTGAAGCTTTCTTT. The full variable domain, with the rest looked up from reference TRBV7-2 and TRBJ1-1, is GAGVSQSPSNKVTEKGKDVELRCDPISGHTALYWYRQSLGQGLEFLIYFQGNSAPDKSGLPSDRFSAERTGGSVSTLTIQRTQQEDSAVYLCASSRGVVNTEAFFGQGTRLTVV.